A single sample is the source of the 5 T cell receptor beta chains below, sequenced in a study of blood T cell repertoires in COVID-19. Method: immunoSEQ multiplex PCR; TCRdb's copy keeps in-frame clones and lacks some. Among around 130,000 clones listed, around 86% were seen once. The sequenced material came from peripheral blood. The source of these receptors is a human donor in a cohort sampled during active COVID-19.

The V and J genes are TRBV7-9 and TRBJ1-1; D unresolved. CDR1 is SEHNR, CDR2 FQNEAQ, per germline (reference sequence). The ends were cut back, 3 bases at V and 0 bases at J, with 8 bases in the middle. This CDR3 region has 14 residues. The CDR3 region is CASSFQDLNTEAFF. The CDR3 bases are TGTGCCAGCAGCTTCCAGGATCTGAACACTGAAGCTTTCTTT.

This chain connects TRBV3-1 (or the pseudogene TRBV3-2) to TRBJ2-3; the match to TRBD2 covers 7 bases. The CDR3 is made up of 13 amino acids. Looked up from germline, CDR1 is LGHDT and CDR2 is YNNKEL (reference sequence). Losses at the gene ends were 3 bases for V and 6 bases for J; bases not matched to a gene: 3. In DNA form, the CDR3 reads TGTGCCAGCAGCCAGAACGGGGGGGATACGCAGTATTTT. Its translation: CASSQNGGDTQYF.

This sequence joins TRBV7-2 and TRBJ2-1, with TRBD2 identical over 7 bases. From germline, CDR1 is SGHTA and CDR2 FQGNSA. Trimming cost V 7 bases and J 2 bases; bases outside gene matches: 8. The CDR3 spans 15 residues. The CDR3 reads CASTPSSGPYNEQFF. CDR3 nucleotides: TGTGCCAGCACCCCTTCTAGCGGTCCCTACAATGAGCAGTTCTTC. The variable domain in full, with the rest retrieved from reference TRBV7-2 and TRBJ2-1, is GAGVSQSPSNKVTEKGKDVELRCDPISGHTALYWYRQSLGQGLEFLIYFQGNSAPDKSGLPSDRFSAERTGGSVSTLTIQRTQQEDSAVYLCASTPSSGPYNEQFFGPGTRLTVL.

This clone appeared once. The V call is TRBV19, the J call TRBJ2-5, with D hard to call. CDR1 and CDR2 (germline): LNHDA, SQIVND (reference sequence). The CDR3 consists of 14 residues. Trimming shortened V by 1 base and J by 5 bases, and 11 bases separated the two germline ends. The CDR3 sequence: CASSIGAELETQYF. CDR3 in DNA: TGTGCCAGTAGTATAGGGGCCGAACTCGAGACCCAGTACTTC.

This chain joins TRBV2 and TRBJ2-2; 7 bases fit TRBD1. V lost 6 bases, J lost 1 base, and 2 bases stayed unmatched. Germline values: CDR1 SNHLY, CDR2 FYNNEI. CDR3 length equals 14 residues. CDR3 sequence: CASRYRGNTGELFF. Written as DNA, the CDR3 is TGTGCCAGCAGGTACAGGGGGAACACCGGGGAGCTGTTTTTT.